What follows is one TCR beta chain and its context. Unique molecular identifiers tagged individual cDNA molecules. TCRdb re-called the 5' RACE reads with MiXCR, one entry per CDR3 protein. The sample includes over 60,000 distinct CDR3 sequences, around an eighth of them seen just once. This sample was taken from a study of early T cells in non-severe SARS-CoV-2 infection. In the study overall: It was bulk RNA from unsorted whole blood that was sequenced, and the chains were unpaired.

There are 15 residues in the CDR3. V shed 4 bases, J shed 9 bases, and the junction held 12 bases outside the gene matches. The V gene's germline CDR1 is WNHNN and CDR2 SYGVQD (reference sequence). The material was whole blood, obtained at baseline. The rearrangement joins TRBV10-1 to TRBJ2-3; TRBD2 aligns across 8 bases. The receptor comes from an adult who was a healthcare worker with PCR-confirmed SARS-CoV-2 infection or an uninfected control (not recorded which). CDR3 in amino acids: CASSVVAGPAGTQYF. The CDR3 DNA is TGCGCCAGCAGTGTAGTAGCGGGGCCCGCAGGGACGCAGTATTTT.